Listed below are T cell receptor beta chains from one sample, sequenced in a study of identical twins. TCRdb reanalysed the 5' RACE reads using MiXCR and keeps one entry per CDR3 protein. Seen here are hundreds of thousands of distinct CDR3 sequences, more than 6.5% observed once, and the top ten hold 0.75% to 1%. These records were also assigned to another study, of yellow fever vaccine responses in identical twins.

Sequencing input: PBMCs. These receptors all come from a woman younger than 30 in good health. CDR3s include the opening cysteine and the closing phenylalanine or tryptophan. D genes are given only for firm matches. Clone sizes are given selectively: once, few, many, or a class where the clone is expanded.

cdr3_length	d_call	v_call	j_call	clone_size	cdr3_aa	cdr3_nt
14	NA	TRBV12-3/TRBV12-4	TRBJ2-3	NA	CASSLTLSTDTQYF	TGTGCCAGCAGTTTGACGTTAAGCACAGATACGCAGTATTTT
13	NA	TRBV12-3/TRBV12-4	TRBJ1-1	many	CASRTTSRTEAFF	TGTGCCAGCAGGACGACATCAAGAACTGAAGCTTTCTTT
13	TRBD1	TRBV20-1	TRBJ1-4	NA	CSARDRANGKLFF	TGCAGTGCTAGGGACAGGGCTAACGGAAAACTGTTTTTT
16	NA	TRBV11-2	TRBJ2-7	many	CASSFKLAGRTYEQYF	TGTGCCAGCAGCTTTAAACTGGCAGGGCGCACCTACGAGCAGTACTTC
13	NA	TRBV6-6	TRBJ2-1	NA	CASGVGSYNEQFF	TGTGCCAGTGGGGTGGGGTCCTACAATGAGCAGTTCTTC
16	NA	TRBV4-3	TRBJ1-6	NA	CASSQGRVSYNSPLHF	TGCGCCAGCAGCCAAGGCAGGGTTTCCTATAATTCACCCCTCCACTTT
18	TRBD2	TRBV6-1	TRBJ2-4	few	CASSLYRERGDTKNIQYF	TGTGCCAGCAGTCTTTACCGGGAGCGGGGGGATACCAAAAACATTCAGTACTTC
14	TRBD2	TRBV12-3/TRBV12-4	TRBJ2-1	many	CASSLTSGYNEQFF	TGTGCCAGCAGTTTGACTAGCGGGTACAATGAGCAGTTCTTC
15	NA	TRBV4-1	TRBJ1-2	NA	CASSQDISRDYGYTF	TGCGCCAGCAGCCAAGATATAAGCAGGGACTATGGCTACACCTTC
14	TRBD1	TRBV5-1	TRBJ2-5	few	CASSEWTGQETQYF	TGCGCCAGCAGCGAATGGACAGGGCAAGAGACCCAGTACTTC
16	NA	TRBV10-3	TRBJ2-3	NA	CAISESRWGLGDTQYF	TGTGCCATCAGTGAGTCTCGATGGGGCCTTGGAGATACGCAGTATTTT